A single sample gave rise to the 10 T cell receptor beta chains below, sequenced in a study of T cell responses to AZD1222 COVID-19 vaccine. Clones were read by immunoSEQ multiplex PCR, and TCRdb kept only the in-frame ones, dropping some. Of about 180,000 clones listed, 92% are singletons. The material sequenced was peripheral blood, taken 28 days after the second AZD1222 dose. Source of these receptors: an adult who received the AZD1222 COVID-19 vaccine.

The chain links TRBV3-1 (or the pseudogene TRBV3-2) to TRBJ2-7; D is perhaps TRBD2 (5 bases). The V gene lost 1 base and the J gene lost 6 bases, with 13 bases spanning the gap. The CDR3 totals 14 residues. Germline loops: CDR1 LGHDT, CDR2 YNNKEL (reference sequence). CDR3 nucleotides: TGTGCCAGCAGCCAAGGGCGGGCAGGTCTCGAGCAGTACTTC. Translated, it gives CASSQGRAGLEQYF.

In this sample, this clone turned up a few times. The chain is built from TRBV14 and TRBJ2-2; the D gene is possibly TRBD2 (5 bases). With 0 bases removed from V and 6 bases from J, the gap between germline ends came to 5 bases. This CDR3 has 13 residues. Germline loops: CDR1 SGHDN, CDR2 FVKESK. The CDR3 bases are TGTGCCAGCAGCCAAGAGAGGGCCGGGGAGCTGTTTTTT. Translated, it gives CASSQERAGELFF.

The chain joins TRBV5-1 to TRBJ2-7; D is unclear. This CDR3 comprises 14 residues. V dropped 0 bases and J dropped 2 bases, with 9 bases sitting between them. Looked up from germline, CDR1 is SGHRS and CDR2 is YFSETQ. Written as DNA, the CDR3 is TGCGCCAGCAGCTTGGCTGTGACCACCTACGAGCAGTACTTC. It codes for CASSLAVTTYEQYF.

The chain couples TRBV3-1 (or the pseudogene TRBV3-2) to TRBJ2-7; D uncertain. Trimming pared 4 bases from V and 6 bases from J, leaving 13 bases between. The germline CDR1 and CDR2 sequences are LGHDT and YNNKEL (reference sequence). CDR3 length equals 13 residues. Here the CDR3 reads CASSPYQVREQYF. The CDR3 nucleotides read TGTGCCAGCAGCCCTTACCAAGTTCGCGAGCAGTACTTC.

The DNA for the CDR3 is TGCGCCAGCTACAGGGAGATCCCCTACGAGCAGTACTTC. Protein: CASYREIPYEQYF. The J gene is TRBJ2-7, the V gene TRBV5-1; tentatively, D is TRBD1 (6 bases). V was cut by 7 bases and J by 2 bases, with 13 bases left in between. CDR1 is SGHRS and CDR2 is YFSETQ in the germline V gene. The CDR3 covers 13 residues.

This sequence joins TRBV5-4 and TRBJ2-5, with 8 bases fitting TRBD1. The CDR3 runs 15 residues. The ends lost 3 bases at V and 2 bases at J; junction bases unmatched: 6. Germline values: CDR1 SGHNT, CDR2 YYREEE (reference sequence). CDR3 sequence (DNA): TGTGCCAGCAGCTCCGACAGGGGCGGGCAAGAGACCCAGTACTTC. Translating it yields CASSSDRGGQETQYF.

The chain joins TRBV4-3 to TRBJ2-2; no clear D gene. The CDR3 spans 14 residues. Looked up from germline, CDR1 is LGHNA and CDR2 is YSLEER. V gave up 0 bases and J gave up 5 bases, with 7 bases separating them. The CDR3 loop is CASSQEFGTGELFF. The CDR3 DNA is TGCGCCAGCAGCCAAGAGTTCGGGACCGGGGAGCTGTTTTTT.

The chain's CDR3 is CASSFQEYNSPLHF. Here the CDR3 DNA reads TGTGCCAGCAGCTTCCAGGAATATAATTCACCCCTCCACTTT. This chain connects TRBV7-3 to TRBJ1-6; the D is unclear. The CDR3 is made up of 14 amino acids. Germline CDR1 is SGHTA and CDR2 is FQGTGA. V was clipped by 3 bases and J by 4 bases, with 7 bases between them.

This clone occurred once. The rearrangement uses TRBV6-6 and TRBJ1-4; D not certain. Germline CDR1 MNHNY, CDR2 SVGAGI (reference sequence). V was clipped by 5 bases and J by 12 bases, with 10 bases between them. CDR3 length equals 11 residues. The CDR3 sequence: CASSPQSELFF. CDR3 coding DNA: TGTGCCAGCAGTCCACAGTCTGAACTGTTTTTT.

The genes are TRBV5-1 and TRBJ1-1; D remains ambiguous. This CDR3 has 13 residues. Germline V gives CDR1 SGHRS, CDR2 YFSETQ. Trimming took off 0 bases at V and 5 bases at J, with 8 bases between the two ends. CDR3 DNA: TGCGCCAGCAGCTTGGCCGAAGGGACTGAAGCTTTCTTT. Translation gives CASSLAEGTEAFF.